This TCR beta chain was sequenced in a study of CXCR3-negative and CXCR3-positive naive CD8 T cells. The authors made the TRB cDNA libraries by 5' RACE using UMI labels. TCRdb reworked the 5' RACE reads into one entry per CDR3 protein, no DNA. The table lists around 56,000 distinct CDR3 sequences, with approximately 0.42% in the top ten. This receptor was identified in a human donor in good health. Some clones in this sample may be carry-over from other donors' samples. The sequenced sample consisted of naive CXCR3- CD8+ T cells from blood. Subset defined: CD45RO-CCR7+CD27+CD95- naive CD8+ T cells lacking CXCR3 (TNR3-).

The CDR3 spells CASSLSQTGYGYTF. This rearrangement joins TRBV27 to TRBJ1-2; TCRdb lists TRBD1, though no DNA is available to test this call. The CDR3 has 14 residues. Germline-derived CDR1 and CDR2 are MNHEY and SMNVEV (reference sequence).